This T cell receptor beta chain was obtained from a study of blood T cell repertoires in COVID-19. Participants were aged about 18 to 89 years from roughly 26 US areas. Here immunoSEQ multiplex PCR was the method, and the copy in TCRdb shows in-frame clones only, minus some. Here the sample spans about 130,000 clones, about 80% being singletons. The length of the CDR3 is 15 residues. V lost 4 bases, J lost 9 bases, and 13 bases stayed unmatched. Germline V gives CDR1 SGDLS, CDR2 YYNGEE. This chain links TRBV9 with TRBJ1-3; 7 bases fit TRBD1. The sequenced sample was PBMCs or T cells enriched from blood (not recorded which). The TCR was taken from a man aged 45 to 65 who had recovered from COVID-19. Here the CDR3 DNA reads TGTGCCAGCAGCCCGAGACAGGGTCAAGACCCCACCATATATTTT. Its protein product is CASSPRQGQDPTIYF.